This T cell receptor (gamma chain) was documented in a study of intestinal T cells in coeliac disease. Study information: Mean age was around 16 for coeliac patients versus roughly 50 for controls.

For each case, the template was genomic DNA from ten roughly 5-µm formalin-fixed paraffin-embedded scrolls. Surplus formalin-fixed paraffin-embedded duodenal biopsies not needed for diagnosis were used, fully anonymised. Using around 0.2 ug of biopsy DNA, TRG was amplified with LymphoTrack primers. TCRdb repeated clone calling on the multiplex PCR reads with CATT. Counted here are 2,000 to 2,500 gamma-chain clones, around 43% occurring once; the ten biggest clones make up approximately 5%. The V and J ends lost 3 bases and 3 bases, in that order; junction bases with no gene match: 11. CDR1 and CDR2 (germline): VTNTFY, YDVSTARD (reference sequence). The CDR3 contains 15 residues.

The source of this sequence is a human donor with celiac disease. Sequenced: a duodenal biopsy. The genes are TRGV3 and TRGJ1 or TRGJ2. CDR3 sequence reads: CATWDGPPGYYKKLF. Written as DNA, the CDR3 is TGTGCCACCTGGGACGGTCCTCCGGGTTATTATAAGAAACTCTTT.